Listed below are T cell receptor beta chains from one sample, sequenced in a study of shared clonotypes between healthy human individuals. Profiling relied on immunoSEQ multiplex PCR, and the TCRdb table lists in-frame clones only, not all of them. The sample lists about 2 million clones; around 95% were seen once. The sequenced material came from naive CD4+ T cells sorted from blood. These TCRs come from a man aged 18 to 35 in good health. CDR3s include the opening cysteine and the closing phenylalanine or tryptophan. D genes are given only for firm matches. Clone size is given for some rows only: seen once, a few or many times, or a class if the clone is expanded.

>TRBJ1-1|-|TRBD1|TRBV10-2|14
TGCGCCAGCAACTATATCACAGGGGGCACTGAAGCTTTCTTT
CASNYITGGTEAFF
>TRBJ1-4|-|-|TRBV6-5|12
TGTGCCAGCAGTCGGGACGGAGAAAAACTGTTTTTT
CASSRDGEKLFF
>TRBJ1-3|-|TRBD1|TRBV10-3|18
TGTGCCATCGGACGGACAGGGGGCGGTTCGTTGCTTGGAAACACCATATATTTT
CAIGRTGGGSLLGNTIYF
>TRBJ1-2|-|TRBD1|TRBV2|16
TGTGCCAGCAGTGGACAGGGGGGGACGACTAACTATGGCTACACCTTC
CASSGQGGTTNYGYTF
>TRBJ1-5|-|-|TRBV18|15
TGTGCCAGCTCCGGGAAGGGGACCCCGGTTCAGCCCCAGCATTTT
CASSGKGTPVQPQHF
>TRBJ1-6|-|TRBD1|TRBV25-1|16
TGTGCCAGCAGTGAATTCCGGGACAGCTACAATTCACCCCTCCACTTT
CASSEFRDSYNSPLHF
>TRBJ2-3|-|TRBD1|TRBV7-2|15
TGTGCCAGCAGCTGGGGACAGGGGAAGGCGCTGGCGCAGTATTTT
CASSWGQGKALAQYF
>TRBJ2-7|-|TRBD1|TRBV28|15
TGTGCCAGCAGTCTTCAAGGACAGGGTTCCTACGAGCAGTACTTC
CASSLQGQGSYEQYF
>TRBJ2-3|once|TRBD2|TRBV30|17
TGTGCCTGGAGTGTACGAAGGACTAGCGGGGTCACAGATACGCAGTATTTT
CAWSVRRTSGVTDTQYF
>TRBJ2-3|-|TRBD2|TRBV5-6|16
TGTGCCAGCAGCGCTGAGCCTAGCGGAAGCACAGATACGCAGTATTTT
CASSAEPSGSTDTQYF
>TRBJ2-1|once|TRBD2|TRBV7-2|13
TGTGCCAGCGCGACTAGCGGGCACAATGAGCAGTTCTTC
CASATSGHNEQFF
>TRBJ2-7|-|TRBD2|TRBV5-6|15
TGTGCCAGCAGCGAGGGACTAGCTGACGCACGGGAGCAGTACTTC
CASSEGLADAREQYF
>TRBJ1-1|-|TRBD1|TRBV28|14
TGTGCCAGCAGCGTCGACAGGGGGTGGTCTGAAGCTTTCTTT
CASSVDRGWSEAFF
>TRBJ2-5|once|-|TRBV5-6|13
TGTGCCAGCAGCTTGGGGTTTGAAGAGACCCAGTACTTC
CASSLGFEETQYF
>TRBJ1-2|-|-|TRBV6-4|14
TGTGCCAGCAGTGTATCTAGTGCGGCGTATGGCTACACCTTC
CASSVSSAAYGYTF
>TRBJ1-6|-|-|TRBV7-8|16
TGTGCCAGCAGCTTAGGGGCCGGAGGCATATTATCACCCCTCCACTTT
CASSLGAGGILSPLHF
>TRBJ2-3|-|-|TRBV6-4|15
TGTGCCAGCAGGGAACAGGCCCCTAGCACAGATACGCAGTATTTT
CASREQAPSTDTQYF
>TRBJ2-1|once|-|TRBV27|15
TGTGCCAGCAGTCGGGAGCCGGCGGGCCACAATGAGCAGTTCTTC
CASSREPAGHNEQFF
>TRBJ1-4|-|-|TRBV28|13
TGTGCCAGCAGTTTGGTGTCTAATGAAAAACTGTTTTTT
CASSLVSNEKLFF
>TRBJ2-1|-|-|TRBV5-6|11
TGTGCCAGCAGCTTGATGGATGAGCAGTTCTTC
CASSLMDEQFF
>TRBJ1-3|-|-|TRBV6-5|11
TGTGCCAGCAGTTTCGGGAACACCATATATTTT
CASSFGNTIYF
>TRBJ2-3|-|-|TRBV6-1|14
TGTGCCAGCACGTGGGTTCCTAGCACAGATACGCAGTATTTT
CASTWVPSTDTQYF
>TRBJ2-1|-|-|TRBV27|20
TGTGCCAGCAGTTTACGTTTCCCCGCTAGCCTTATAAGCTCCTACAATGAGCAGTTCTTC
CASSLRFPASLISSYNEQFF
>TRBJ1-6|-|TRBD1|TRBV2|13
TGTGCCAGCAGTGGGGACAGCCCCACACCCCTCCACTTT
CASSGDSPTPLHF
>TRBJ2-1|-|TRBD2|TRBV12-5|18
TGTGCTAGTGGTTTGAGAGAACCGGGTTTTCGGGGGGGCAATGAGCAGTTCTTC
CASGLREPGFRGGNEQFF
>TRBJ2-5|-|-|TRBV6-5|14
TGTGCCAGCAGTTACTCCGTGCTCCAAGAGACCCAGTACTTC
CASSYSVLQETQYF
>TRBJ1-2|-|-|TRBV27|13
TGTGCCAGCAGTCGACAGCCGGACTATGGCTACACCTTC
CASSRQPDYGYTF
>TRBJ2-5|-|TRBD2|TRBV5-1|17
TGCGCCAGCAGCAGGGGACTAGCGGAGTACATAGGAGAGACCCAGTACTTC
CASSRGLAEYIGETQYF
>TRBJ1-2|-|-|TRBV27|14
TGTGCCAGCAGTCCGGGACGGATGGGCTATGGCTACACCTTC
CASSPGRMGYGYTF
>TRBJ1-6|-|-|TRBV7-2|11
TGTGCCAGCAGTATTAATTCACCCCTCCACTTT
CASSINSPLHF
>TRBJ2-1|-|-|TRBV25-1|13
TGTGCCAGCAGTGAGACAGTAGGCGATGAGCAGTTCTTC
CASSETVGDEQFF
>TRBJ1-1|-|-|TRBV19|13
TGTGCCAGTAGTCCGTCGGGGAACACTGAAGCTTTCTTT
CASSPSGNTEAFF
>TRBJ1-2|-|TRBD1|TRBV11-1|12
TGTGCCAGCAGCCGGACAGGGGACGGCTACACCTTC
CASSRTGDGYTF
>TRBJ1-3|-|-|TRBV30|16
TGTGCCTGGAGTGGGCGGGGGGGTCTATTTGGAAACACCATATATTTT
CAWSGRGGLFGNTIYF
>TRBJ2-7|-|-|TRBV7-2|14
TGTGCCAGCAGCTTACTGGGTATCCCCTACGAGCAGTACTTC
CASSLLGIPYEQYF
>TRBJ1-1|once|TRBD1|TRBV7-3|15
TGTGCCAGCTCGATAACCCCAGGGGGCTTAACTGAAGCTTTCTTT
CASSITPGGLTEAFF
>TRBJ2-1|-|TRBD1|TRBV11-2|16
TGTGCCAGCAGCCCGGGGACAGGGGAGCAATACAATGAGCAGTTCTTC
CASSPGTGEQYNEQFF
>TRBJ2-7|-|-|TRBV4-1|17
TGCGCCAGCAGCCCCCACGACGGGGGAATAATCCCCTACGAGCAGTACTTC
CASSPHDGGIIPYEQYF
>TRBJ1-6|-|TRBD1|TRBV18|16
TGTGCCAGCTCACCGTCAATGGGACAGTATAATTCACCCCTCCACTTT
CASSPSMGQYNSPLHF
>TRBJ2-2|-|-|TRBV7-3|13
TGTGCCAGCAGCGCCGGGACCGCCGGGGAGCTGTTTTTT
CASSAGTAGELFF
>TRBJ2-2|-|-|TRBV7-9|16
TGTGCCAGCAGCTTAGCCCTCGGGGGGCGTGGCGGGGAGCTGTTTTTT
CASSLALGGRGGELFF
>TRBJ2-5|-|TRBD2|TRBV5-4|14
TGTGCCAGCAGCCCGACTAGCGGGGGTGAGACCCAGTACTTC
CASSPTSGGETQYF
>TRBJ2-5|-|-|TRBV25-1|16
TGTGCCAGCAGTGAACTGGCTTCAAAGTACCAAGAGACCCAGTACTTC
CASSELASKYQETQYF
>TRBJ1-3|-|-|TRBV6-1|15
TGTGCCAGCAGTGAGGCCAGGAGCTCTGGAAACACCATATATTTT
CASSEARSSGNTIYF
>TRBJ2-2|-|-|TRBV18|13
TGTGCCAGCTCACAAGGTCGCGCCGGGGAGCTGTTTTTT
CASSQGRAGELFF
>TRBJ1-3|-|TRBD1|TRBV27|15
TGTGCCAGCAGCACATTCGGACAGGGGGTAAACACCATATATTTT
CASSTFGQGVNTIYF
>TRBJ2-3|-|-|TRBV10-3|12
TGTGCCATTGGGGACTCGGGGGATACGCAGTATTTT
CAIGDSGDTQYF
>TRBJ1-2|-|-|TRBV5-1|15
TGCGCCAGCAGCTTGGGGGGCATTAATAACTATGGCTACACCTTC
CASSLGGINNYGYTF
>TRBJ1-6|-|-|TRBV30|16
TGTGCGAGGACCTCCCACGGCTCCGGCTATAATTCACCCCTCCACTTT
CARTSHGSGYNSPLHF
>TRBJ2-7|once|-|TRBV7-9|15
TGTGCCAGCAGCTCCGGGGGCGCCGGCTCCTACGAGCAGTACTTC
CASSSGGAGSYEQYF
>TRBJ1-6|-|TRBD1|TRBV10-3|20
TGTGCCATCAGTGTACAGCCCCCGGGACCGGCGACAGGGGGAAATTCACCCCTCCACTTT
CAISVQPPGPATGGNSPLHF
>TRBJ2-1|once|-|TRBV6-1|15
TGTGCCAGTTATCGGGGACCAGGGGTTGTCGATGAGCAGTTCTTC
CASYRGPGVVDEQFF
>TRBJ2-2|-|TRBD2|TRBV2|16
TGTGCCAGCAAAGGGCTAGCGGGATCGAACACCGGGGAGCTGTTTTTT
CASKGLAGSNTGELFF
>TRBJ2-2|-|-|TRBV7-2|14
TGTGCCAGCAGCTTATGGGAGAGCACCGGGGAGCTGTTTTTT
CASSLWESTGELFF
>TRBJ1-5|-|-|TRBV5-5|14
TGTGCCAGCAGCTTGGCATTTAGCAATCAGCCCCAGCATTTT
CASSLAFSNQPQHF
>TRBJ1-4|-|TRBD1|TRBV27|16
TGTGCCAGCAGTAGAGGGACAGGGGGCTCTTCTGAAAAACTGTTCTTT
CASSRGTGGSSEKLFF
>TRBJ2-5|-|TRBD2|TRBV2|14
TGTGCCAGCACCCAAGGGACTAACCAAGAGACCCAGTACTTC
CASTQGTNQETQYF
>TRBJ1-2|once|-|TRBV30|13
TGTGCCTGGAGTGTAAGCGTGGGGGGAGGCTACACCTTC
CAWSVSVGGGYTF
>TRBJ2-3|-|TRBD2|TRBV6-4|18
TGTGCCAGCAGTATATCTTCCGGGACTAGCGGGGGCACAGATACGCAGTATTTT
CASSISSGTSGGTDTQYF
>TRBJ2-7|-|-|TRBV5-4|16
TGTGCCAGCAGCCCCCAAAGGATTAGCGGCTCCTACGAGCAGTACTTC
CASSPQRISGSYEQYF